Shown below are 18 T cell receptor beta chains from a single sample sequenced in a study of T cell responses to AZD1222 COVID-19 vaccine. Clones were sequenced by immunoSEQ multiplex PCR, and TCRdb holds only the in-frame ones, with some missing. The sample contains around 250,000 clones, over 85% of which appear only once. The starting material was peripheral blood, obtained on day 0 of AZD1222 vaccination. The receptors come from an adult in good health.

The CDR3 DNA sequence: TGTGCCAGCAGTCATCAACTAGGTCTGAGGCCGAGGGAGCAGTTCTTC. Protein sequence: CASSHQLGLRPREQFF. The chain is built from TRBV28 and TRBJ2-1; possible D gene TRBD2, 5 bases. CDR3 length: 16 residues. The germline V gene has CDR1 MDHEN and CDR2 SYDVKM. V lost 5 bases, J lost 10 bases, and 24 bases lay in between. Filled out from reference TRBV28 and TRBJ2-1, the complete variable domain reads DVKVTQSSRYLVKRTGEKVFLECVQDMDHENMFWYRQDPGLGLRLIYFSYDVKMKEKGDIPEGYSVSREKKERFSLILESASTNQTSMYLCASSHQLGLRPREQFFGPGTRLTVL.

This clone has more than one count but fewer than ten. The DNA of the CDR3 is TGTGCCAGCAGCTTAGATTATCAGGGGAAGTCTGGCTACACCTTC. The encoded protein is CASSLDYQGKSGYTF. The chain couples TRBV7-9 to TRBJ1-2; possible D gene TRBD1, 6 bases. Trimming shortened V by 1 base and J by 7 bases, and 16 bases separated the two germline ends. The CDR3 consists of 15 residues. Germline values: CDR1 SEHNR, CDR2 FQNEAQ (reference sequence).

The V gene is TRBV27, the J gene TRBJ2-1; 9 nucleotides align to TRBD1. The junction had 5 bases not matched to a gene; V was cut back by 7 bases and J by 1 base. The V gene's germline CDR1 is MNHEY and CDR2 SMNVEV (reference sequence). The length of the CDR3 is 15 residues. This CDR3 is CASNHRGRSYNEQFF. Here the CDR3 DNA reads TGTGCCAGCAACCACAGGGGGCGATCCTACAATGAGCAGTTCTTC.

CDR3: CASSTPGQGGNSPLHF. In DNA form, the CDR3 reads TGTGCCAGCAGTACCCCGGGACAGGGGGGGAATTCACCCCTCCACTTT. This chain connects TRBV28 to TRBJ1-6; 11 nucleotides line up with TRBD1. The CDR3 is 16 residues long. V lost 5 bases to trimming and J lost 7 bases; unmatched junction nucleotides: 7. From germline, CDR1 is MDHEN and CDR2 SYDVKM.

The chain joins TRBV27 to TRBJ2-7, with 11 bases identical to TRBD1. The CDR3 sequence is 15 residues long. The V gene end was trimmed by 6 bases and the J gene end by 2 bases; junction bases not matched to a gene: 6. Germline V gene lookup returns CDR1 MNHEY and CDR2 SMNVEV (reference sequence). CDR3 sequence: CASSPGQGAAYEQYF. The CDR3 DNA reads TGTGCCAGCAGCCCAGGACAGGGGGCTGCCTACGAGCAGTACTTC.

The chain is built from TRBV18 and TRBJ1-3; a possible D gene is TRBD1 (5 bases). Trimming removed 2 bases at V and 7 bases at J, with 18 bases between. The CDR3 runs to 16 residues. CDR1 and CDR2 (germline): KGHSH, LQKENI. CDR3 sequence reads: CASSPTPEGFRNTIYF. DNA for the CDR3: TGTGCCAGCTCACCAACCCCAGAGGGGTTTAGGAACACCATATATTTT.

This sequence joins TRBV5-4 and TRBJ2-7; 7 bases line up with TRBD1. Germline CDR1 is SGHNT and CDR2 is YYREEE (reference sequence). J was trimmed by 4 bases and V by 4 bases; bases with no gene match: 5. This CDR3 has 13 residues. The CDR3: CASSMDRSYEQYF. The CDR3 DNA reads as TGTGCCAGCAGCATGGACAGGAGTTACGAGCAGTACTTC.

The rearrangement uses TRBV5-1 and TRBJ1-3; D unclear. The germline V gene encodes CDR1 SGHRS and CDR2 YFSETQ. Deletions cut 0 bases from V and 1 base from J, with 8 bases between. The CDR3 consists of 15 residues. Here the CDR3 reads CASSLGPESGNTIYF. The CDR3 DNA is TGCGCCAGCAGCTTGGGCCCAGAATCTGGAAACACCATATATTTT.

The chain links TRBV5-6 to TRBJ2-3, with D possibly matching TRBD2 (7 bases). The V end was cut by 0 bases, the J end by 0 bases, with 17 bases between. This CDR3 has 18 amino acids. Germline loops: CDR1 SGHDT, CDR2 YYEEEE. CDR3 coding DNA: TGTGCCAGCAGCTTGGCCTGGGGGAGGGGGGCCAGCACAGATACGCAGTATTTT. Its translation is CASSLAWGRGASTDTQYF.

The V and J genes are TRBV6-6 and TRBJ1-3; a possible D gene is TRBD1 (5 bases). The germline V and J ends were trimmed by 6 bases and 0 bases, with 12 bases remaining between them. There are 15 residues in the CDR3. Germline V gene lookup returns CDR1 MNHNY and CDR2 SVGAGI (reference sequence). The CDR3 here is CASRDTGTSGNTIYF. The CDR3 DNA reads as TGTGCCAGCAGGGATACAGGAACCTCTGGAAACACCATATATTTT.

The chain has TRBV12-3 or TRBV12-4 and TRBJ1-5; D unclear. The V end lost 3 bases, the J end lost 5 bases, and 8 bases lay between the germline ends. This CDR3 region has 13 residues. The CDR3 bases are TGTGCCAGCAGTTTTGGCAGCGATCAGCCCCAGCATTTT. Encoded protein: CASSFGSDQPQHF.

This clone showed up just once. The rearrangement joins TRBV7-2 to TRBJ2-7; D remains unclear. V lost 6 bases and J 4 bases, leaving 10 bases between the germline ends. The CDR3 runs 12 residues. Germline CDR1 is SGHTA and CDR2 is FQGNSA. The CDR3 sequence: CASSFSRYEQYF. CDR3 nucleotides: TGTGCCAGCAGTTTTAGTAGGTACGAGCAGTACTTC. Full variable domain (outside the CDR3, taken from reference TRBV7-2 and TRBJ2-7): GAGVSQSPSNKVTEKGKDVELRCDPISGHTALYWYRQSLGQGLEFLIYFQGNSAPDKSGLPSDRFSAERTGGSVSTLTIQRTQQEDSAVYLCASSFSRYEQYFGPGTRLTVT.

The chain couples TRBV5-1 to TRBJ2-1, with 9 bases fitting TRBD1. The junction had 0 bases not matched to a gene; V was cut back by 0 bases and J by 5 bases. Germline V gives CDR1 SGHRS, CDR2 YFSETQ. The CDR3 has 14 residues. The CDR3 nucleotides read TGCGCCAGCAGCTTGGGGACAGGGGACAATGAGCAGTTCTTC. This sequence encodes CASSLGTGDNEQFF.

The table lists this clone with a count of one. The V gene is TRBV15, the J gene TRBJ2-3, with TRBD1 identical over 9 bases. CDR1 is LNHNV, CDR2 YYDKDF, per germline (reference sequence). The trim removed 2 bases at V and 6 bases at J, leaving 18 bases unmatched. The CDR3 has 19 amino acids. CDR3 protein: CATSRTPGTGGALLDTQYF. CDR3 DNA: TGTGCCACCAGCAGAACACCGGGAACAGGGGGCGCGCTCTTGGATACGCAGTATTTT.

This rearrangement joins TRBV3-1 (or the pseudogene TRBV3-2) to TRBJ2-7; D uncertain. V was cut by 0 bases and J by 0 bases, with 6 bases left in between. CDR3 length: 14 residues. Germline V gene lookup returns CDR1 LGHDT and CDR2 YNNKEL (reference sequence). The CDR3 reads CASSQDPFSYEQYF. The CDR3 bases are TGTGCCAGCAGCCAAGACCCATTCTCCTACGAGCAGTACTTC.

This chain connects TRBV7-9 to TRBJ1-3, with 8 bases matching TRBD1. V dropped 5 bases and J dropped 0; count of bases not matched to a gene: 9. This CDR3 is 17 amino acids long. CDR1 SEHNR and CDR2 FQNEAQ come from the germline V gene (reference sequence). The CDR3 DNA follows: TGTGCCAGCAGCCCCACAGGGGGACCTCGCTCTGGAAACACCATATATTTT. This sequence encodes CASSPTGGPRSGNTIYF.

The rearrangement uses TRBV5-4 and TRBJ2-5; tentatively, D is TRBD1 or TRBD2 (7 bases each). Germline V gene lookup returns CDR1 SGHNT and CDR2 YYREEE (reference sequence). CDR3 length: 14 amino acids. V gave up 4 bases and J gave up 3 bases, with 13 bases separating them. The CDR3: CASSLGGTEETQYF. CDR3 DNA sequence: TGTGCCAGCAGCCTGGGGGGGACAGAAGAGACCCAGTACTTC.

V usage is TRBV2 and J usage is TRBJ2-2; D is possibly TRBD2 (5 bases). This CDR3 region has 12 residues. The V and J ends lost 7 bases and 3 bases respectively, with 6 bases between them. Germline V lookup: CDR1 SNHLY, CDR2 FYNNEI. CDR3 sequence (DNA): TGTGCCAGCAACGGGGACACCGGGGAGCTGTTTTTT. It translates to CASNGDTGELFF.